This T cell receptor beta chain came from a study of shared clonotypes between healthy human individuals. Study-wide context: For every donor, three CD4 naive, three CD4 memory, two CD8 naive and one CD8 memory plates were used.

Germline CDR1 is MDHEN and CDR2 is SYDVKM. CDR3 length: 17 amino acids. V trimming: 5 bases; J trimming: 2 bases; junction bases outside the gene matches: 4. Assay: immunoSEQ multiplex PCR; the TCRdb copy retains only in-frame clones and omits some. The data hold 2 million to 2.5 million clones, with just under 95% observed a single time. Healthy HIV-negative adults with no recent acute infections or vaccinations were recruited as donors. J is TRBJ2-3 and V is TRBV28, with 16 positions matching TRBD2. The sample was naive CD4+ T cells from PBMCs. Indicated subset: CD45RA+ positively selected. This TCR came from a man between 18 and 29 years old in good health. Some clones in this sample may be carry-over from other donors' samples. CDR3 sequence: CASSLGLAGGYTDTQYF. In DNA, the CDR3 is TGTGCCAGCAGTCTGGGACTAGCGGGAGGGTACACAGATACGCAGTATTTT. The full variable domain, its missing parts supplied by reference TRBV28 and TRBJ2-3, is DVKVTQSSRYLVKRTGEKVFLECVQDMDHENMFWYRQDPGLGLRLIYFSYDVKMKEKGDIPEGYSVSREKKERFSLILESASTNQTSMYLCASSLGLAGGYTDTQYFGPGTRLTVL.